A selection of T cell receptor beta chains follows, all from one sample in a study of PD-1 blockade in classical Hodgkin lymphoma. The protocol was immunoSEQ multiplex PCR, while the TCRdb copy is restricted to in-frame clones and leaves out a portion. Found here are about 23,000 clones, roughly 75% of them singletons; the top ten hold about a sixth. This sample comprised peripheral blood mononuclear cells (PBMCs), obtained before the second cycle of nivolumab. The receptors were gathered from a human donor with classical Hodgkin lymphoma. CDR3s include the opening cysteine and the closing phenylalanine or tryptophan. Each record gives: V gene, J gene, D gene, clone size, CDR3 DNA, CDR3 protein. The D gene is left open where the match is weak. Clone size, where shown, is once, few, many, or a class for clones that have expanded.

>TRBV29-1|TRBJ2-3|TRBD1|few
TGCAGCGTTCAGGGGGCAAGCACAGATACGCAGTATTTT
CSVQGASTDTQYF
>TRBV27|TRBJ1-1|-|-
TGTGCCAGCCTAAAGTCAGGGCGGCCTGAAGCTTTCTTT
CASLKSGRPEAFF
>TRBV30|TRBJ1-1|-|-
TGTGCCTGGGGACTGTGGGGGGTCACTGAAGCTTTCTTT
CAWGLWGVTEAFF
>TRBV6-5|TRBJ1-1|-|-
TGTGCCAGCAGTTACCCCACGGGACTGGGGAACACTGAAGCTTTCTTT
CASSYPTGLGNTEAFF
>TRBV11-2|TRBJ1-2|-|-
TGTGCCAGCAGCTTAGCATTTTTGGAGTATGGCTACACCTTC
CASSLAFLEYGYTF
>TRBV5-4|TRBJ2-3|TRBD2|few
TGTGCCAGCAGCCGGACTAGCGGGAGAACAGATACGCAGTATTTT
CASSRTSGRTDTQYF
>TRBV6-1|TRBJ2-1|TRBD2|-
TGTGCCAGCATTACGACTAGCGGGGGGTACAATGAGCAGTTCTTC
CASITTSGGYNEQFF
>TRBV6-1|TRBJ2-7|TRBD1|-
TGTGCCAGCAGTGAACGGGACAGAGTATCCTACGAGCAGTACTTC
CASSERDRVSYEQYF
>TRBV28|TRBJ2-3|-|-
TGTGCCAGCACCGTTCCTAGTCTCATAGGTGATACGCAGTATTTT
CASTVPSLIGDTQYF
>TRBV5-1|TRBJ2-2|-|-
TGCGCCAGCAGCCCGCCCGAGCACACCGGGGAGCTGTTTTTT
CASSPPEHTGELFF
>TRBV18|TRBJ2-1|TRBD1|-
TGTGCCAGCTCACCGGGACAGGGGCTATACAATGAGCAGTTCTTC
CASSPGQGLYNEQFF
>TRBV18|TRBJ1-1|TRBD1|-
TGTGCCAGCTCACCCCCGACAGGGGGCGGGTCGGGAGCTTTCTTT
CASSPPTGGGSGAFF
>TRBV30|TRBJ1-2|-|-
TGTGCCTGGAGTGTCGGGGGTGGCTACACCTTC
CAWSVGGGYTF
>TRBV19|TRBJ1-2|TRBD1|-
TGTGCCAGTAGAAGAACCGGGACAGGAGTTGCTAACTATGGCTACACCTTC
CASRRTGTGVANYGYTF
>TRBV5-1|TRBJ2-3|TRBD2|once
TGCGCCAGCAGCTCCGGACTAGCGGGAGATGCAGATACGCAGTATTTT
CASSSGLAGDADTQYF
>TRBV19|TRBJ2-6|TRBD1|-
TGTGCCAGTAGTCCTTCGGGGACAGGGGGCTACTCTGGGGCCAACGTCCTGACTTTC
CASSPSGTGGYSGANVLTF
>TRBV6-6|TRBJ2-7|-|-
TGTGCCAGCAGCCGAGACAGACTCTCCTACGAGCAGTACTTC
CASSRDRLSYEQYF
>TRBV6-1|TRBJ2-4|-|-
TGTGCCAGCAGTGAGCGGACTTTTGGCGACATTCAGTACTTC
CASSERTFGDIQYF
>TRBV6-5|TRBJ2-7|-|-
TGTGCCAGCAGACTGGGGCCTTCGTTCTTCGAGCAGTACTTC
CASRLGPSFFEQYF
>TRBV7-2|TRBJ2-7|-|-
TGTGCCAGCAGCCCCTTGGGCCTAGCGTACGAGCAGTACTTC
CASSPLGLAYEQYF
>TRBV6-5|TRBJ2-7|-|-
TGTGCCAGCAGTTACGGTCCTAGCTCCTACGAGCAGTACTTC
CASSYGPSSYEQYF
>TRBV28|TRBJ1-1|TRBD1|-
TGTGCCAGCAGGCCGACAGGGGGGGGGTGGACTGAAGCTTTCTTT
CASRPTGGGWTEAFF
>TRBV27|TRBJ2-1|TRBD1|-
TGTGCCAGCGGCCAGGGGGCGCCCCATGAGCAGTTCTTC
CASGQGAPHEQFF
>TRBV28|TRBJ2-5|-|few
TGTGCCAGCACCCGGGGCAACGGTCAAGAGACCCAGTACTTC
CASTRGNGQETQYF
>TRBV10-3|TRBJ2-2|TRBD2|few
TGTGCCTCCAGGACTAGCGGGAGGACCGGGGAGCTGTTTTTT
CASRTSGRTGELFF
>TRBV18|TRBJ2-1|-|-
TGTGCCAGCTCACCAAGCTCCACCGGGGGTACCGACTACAATGAGCAGTTCTTC
CASSPSSTGGTDYNEQFF
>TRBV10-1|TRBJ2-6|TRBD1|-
TGCGCCAGCAGCGTTACACCCCGGGACAGGTCCTCTGGGGCCAACGTCCTGACTTTC
CASSVTPRDRSSGANVLTF
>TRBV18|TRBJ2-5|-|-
TGTGCCAGCTCCCTCCGGGAAGGAGAGACCCAGTACTTC
CASSLREGETQYF
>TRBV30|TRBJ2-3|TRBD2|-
TGTGCCTGGAGTCCCGGGACTAGCGGGAGCCTCACAGATACGCAGTATTTT
CAWSPGTSGSLTDTQYF
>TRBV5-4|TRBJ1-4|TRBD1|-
TGTGCCAGCAGCTCGGACAGGGGGCCTGAAAAACTGTTTTTT
CASSSDRGPEKLFF
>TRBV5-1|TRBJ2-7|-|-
TGCGCCAGCAGCCCGGACAGCTCCTACGAGCAGTACTTC
CASSPDSSYEQYF
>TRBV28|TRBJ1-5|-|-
TGTGCCATATATGGGGGATCTACAATCAGCCCCCAGCATTTT
CAIYGGSTISPQHF
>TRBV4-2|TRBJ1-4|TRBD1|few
TGTGCCAGCAGCCAGGACAGGGGTACGGGAAAACTGTTTTTT
CASSQDRGTGKLFF
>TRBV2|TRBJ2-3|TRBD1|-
TGTGCCAGCAGGACAGGGCGTGGGGCAGATACGCAGTATTTT
CASRTGRGADTQYF
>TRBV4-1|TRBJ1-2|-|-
TGCGCCAGCAGTTATGTCCCCCACACCACAGGGAAGGATGGCTACACCTTC
CASSYVPHTTGKDGYTF
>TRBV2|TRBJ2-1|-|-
TGTGCCAGCAGTGAAGTTGCCGGACCCAATGAGCAGTTCTTC
CASSEVAGPNEQFF
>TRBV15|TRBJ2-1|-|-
TGTGCCACCAGCCCCCCGGGCAATGAGCAGTTCTTC
CATSPPGNEQFF
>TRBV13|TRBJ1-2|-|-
TGTGCCAGCAGCCAGGGGCGTAGTGGCTACACCTTC
CASSQGRSGYTF
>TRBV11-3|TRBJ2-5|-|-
TGTGCCAGCAGCCCCCACCCGGTCGGGGAGACCCAGTACTTC
CASSPHPVGETQYF
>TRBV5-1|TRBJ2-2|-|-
TGCGCCAGTTGGACAGACGTCACCGGGGAGCTGTTTTTT
CASWTDVTGELFF
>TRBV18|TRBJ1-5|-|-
TGTGCCACCTCACCTAGGGATAATCAGCCCCAGCATTTT
CATSPRDNQPQHF
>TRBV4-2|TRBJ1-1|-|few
TGTGCCAGCAGCTCAGGGTTACGGAACACTGAAGCTTTCTTT
CASSSGLRNTEAFF
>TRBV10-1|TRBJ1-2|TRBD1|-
TGCGCCAGCAGTGACCTGGGACAGGGGGTCTATGGCTACACCTTC
CASSDLGQGVYGYTF
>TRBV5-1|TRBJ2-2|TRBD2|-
TGCGCCAGCAGCGTCTCTCTCCGGCTAGCGGGAGTTGGGGGCACCGGGGAGCTGTTTTTT
CASSVSLRLAGVGGTGELFF
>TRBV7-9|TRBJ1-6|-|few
TGTGCCAGCAGCTTCCAAAGTTCACCCCTCCACTTT
CASSFQSSPLHF